These T cell receptor beta chains were read from a single sample in a study of blood T cell repertoires in COVID-19. Some clones are missing from TCRdb's copy, which holds only in-frame ones; the method was immunoSEQ multiplex PCR. The data show more than 90,000 clones, approximately 70% seen once. The sample was peripheral blood. The receptor source for this set is a woman in her sixties in a cohort sampled during active or convalescent COVID-19. The CDR3 runs from the conserved cysteine through the conserved F or W. D genes are given only for firm matches. Where a row states a size, it is once, few, many or the class of an expanded clone; other rows omit it.

.,.,TRBJ2-5,TRBV7-6,TGTGCCAGCAGCTTAGGTACAGGCCGCTTGCATCGAGACCAGTACTTC,CASSLGTGRLHRDQYF
.,once,TRBJ2-5,TRBV3-1/TRBV3-2,TGTGCCAGCAGCCAAGGAACAGGGGGGGCCCAGTACTTC,CASSQGTGGAQYF
TRBD2,.,TRBJ2-1,TRBV9,TGTGCCAGCAGCGGAGGACTAGGGGTTTCGAGGTACAATGAGCAGTTCTTC,CASSGGLGVSRYNEQFF
.,.,TRBJ1-1,TRBV11-1,TGTGCCAGCAGCCAGGTGAACACTGAAGCTTTCTTT,CASSQVNTEAFF
.,.,TRBJ1-1,TRBV30,TGTGCCTGGAGTCCCCGGGGGAGGGGGAACACTGAAGCTTTCTTT,CAWSPRGRGNTEAFF
TRBD1,.,TRBJ2-2,TRBV30,TGTGCCTGGAGTCCTATGGACAGGCTGAACACCGGGGAGCTGTTTTTT,CAWSPMDRLNTGELFF
TRBD2,.,TRBJ2-3,TRBV4-3,TGCGCCAGCAGCCAAGATGGGCTAGCGGGGGGGAATACGCAGTATTTT,CASSQDGLAGGNTQYF
.,few,TRBJ2-5,TRBV6-5,TGTGCCAGCAACCCCTATGCGGCGGAACAAGAGACCCAGTACTTC,CASNPYAAEQETQYF
TRBD1,.,TRBJ2-3,TRBV5-6,TGTGCCAGCAGCCGGACAGGGGGCAAGGGGACAGATACGCAGTATTTT,CASSRTGGKGTDTQYF
.,.,TRBJ2-2,TRBV7-8,TGTGCCAGCAGCCCTCCTAGCTTCGGGAACACCGGGGAGCTGTTTTTT,CASSPPSFGNTGELFF
.,few,TRBJ1-1,TRBV7-9,TGTGCCAGCAGCTTTGCGGACATCGAAGCTTTCTTT,CASSFADIEAFF
.,.,TRBJ1-5,TRBV9,TGTGCCAGCAGCGTAGGGGAGCTGCAGCCCCAGCATTTT,CASSVGELQPQHF
TRBD1,.,TRBJ2-7,TRBV2,TGTGCCAGCACCGGGACAGAGGGATACGAGCAGTACTTC,CASTGTEGYEQYF
.,.,TRBJ1-2,TRBV12-2,TGTGCAAGTCGCTTAGCGGACAGGGTTTACACCTTC,CASRLADRVYTF
TRBD1,few,TRBJ2-2,TRBV19,TGTCCCTCCCGGGACAGGGGGCTTGGCGGGGAGCTGTTTTTT,CPSRDRGLGGELFF
.,.,TRBJ2-3,TRBV2,TGTGCCAGCAGTTCGACAGGCCCCGTCACAGATACGCAGTATTTT,CASSSTGPVTDTQYF
TRBD2,.,TRBJ2-1,TRBV5-1,TGCGCCAGCAGACCCCCTTCCGCGGGGGGGAACAATGAGCAGTTCTTC,CASRPPSAGGNNEQFF
.,.,TRBJ2-1,TRBV5-4,TGTGCCAGCAGCTTGGTGGGGAAAGGGAGGGAGCAGTTCTTC,CASSLVGKGREQFF
.,few,TRBJ2-7,TRBV7-3,TGTGCCAGCAACAGACTAGAGCCCTACGAGCAGTACTTC,CASNRLEPYEQYF
.,.,TRBJ2-5,TRBV7-9,TGTGCCAGCAGCCCGGGATCGGGGTGGGAGACCCAGTACTTC,CASSPGSGWETQYF
.,.,TRBJ1-4,TRBV30,TGTGCCTGGAGTGCCGGGGGTTTTGAAAAACTGTTTTTT,CAWSAGGFEKLFF
TRBD1,.,TRBJ2-4,TRBV30,TGTGCCGCGGACAGGGGAAGGGAAAACATTCAGTACTTC,CAADRGRENIQYF
.,once,TRBJ2-3,TRBV7-2,TGTGCCAGCAGCTTAATGGGCACTTACACAGATACGCAGTATTTT,CASSLMGTYTDTQYF
.,once,TRBJ2-3,TRBV10-3,TGTGCCATCAGTTGGGGGGGCACAGATACGCAGTATTTT,CAISWGGTDTQYF
.,few,TRBJ1-1,TRBV7-7,TGTGCTAGCAGTCATAAGGGAGGACGGAACACTGAAGCTTTCTTT,CASSHKGGRNTEAFF
.,.,TRBJ2-2,TRBV19,TGTGCCAGTAGTATTCAGACAGGTTCGAACACCGGGGAGCTGTTTTTT,CASSIQTGSNTGELFF
TRBD1,.,TRBJ1-1,TRBV5-1,TGCGCCAGCAGCCGACAGGGTCCAAACACTGAAGCTTTCTTT,CASSRQGPNTEAFF
TRBD2,.,TRBJ2-1,TRBV5-4,TGTGTTGCAGCGGGGGGCGATGAGCAGTTCTTC,CVAAGGDEQFF
.,.,TRBJ2-7,TRBV19,TGTGCCAGTAGTATACGAGGGCAGGGAGGTCCCTACGAGCAGTACTTC,CASSIRGQGGPYEQYF
TRBD2,.,TRBJ2-1,TRBV11-3,TGTGCCAGCAGGCGGGGCGGGGGGGCCCACAATGAGCAGTTCTTC,CASRRGGGAHNEQFF
TRBD1,.,TRBJ2-1,TRBV5-1,TGCGCCAGCAGCTTGGTCGTTGGACAGGGTAGTGGGCCCTACAATGAGCAGTTCTTC,CASSLVVGQGSGPYNEQFF
TRBD2,.,TRBJ2-6,TRBV30,TGTGCCTGGAGTGGCAGCGGGGGGACTGGGGCCAACGTCCTGACTTTC,CAWSGSGGTGANVLTF
TRBD1,.,TRBJ2-7,TRBV6-5,TGTGCCAGCAGTTACTCGACAGGGGGCTACGAGCAGTACTTC,CASSYSTGGYEQYF
.,.,TRBJ1-6,TRBV5-3,TGTGCCAGAAGCTTGACAGTGCGTAGGGGCGATTCACCCCTCCACTTT,CARSLTVRRGDSPLHF
.,few,TRBJ1-2,TRBV5-6,TGTGCCAGCAGCCCCGCGGGGAGGGATGGCTACACCTTC,CASSPAGRDGYTF
.,.,TRBJ2-1,TRBV21-1,TGTGCCAGCAGCAAAAAGTGGGTCCCGGGACAGGGACTCTCCTACAATGAGCAGTTCTTC,CASSKKWVPGQGLSYNEQFF
.,few,TRBJ1-2,TRBV2,TGTGCCAGCAGTGCGGGACAAGTAAGGTCCGGCTACACCTTC,CASSAGQVRSGYTF
.,.,TRBJ2-1,TRBV7-3,TGTGCCAGCAGCTTAACGGGGGGCTCCTACAATGAGCAGTTCTTC,CASSLTGGSYNEQFF
TRBD1,.,TRBJ1-3,TRBV5-6,TGTGCCAGCAGCATACAGGGGTCAGTCTCTGGAAACACCATATATTTT,CASSIQGSVSGNTIYF
TRBD2,.,TRBJ2-1,TRBV7-9,TGTGCCAGCAGCTTAGGCGGGGGCTCCTACAATGAGCAGTTCTTC,CASSLGGGSYNEQFF
TRBD1,.,TRBJ1-1,TRBV29-1,TGCAGCGTTGAAGAAACAGGGGGAGCTTTCTTT,CSVEETGGAFF
.,.,TRBJ1-6,TRBV7-9,TGTGCCAGCAGCCCCGTGCGGGGAAATTCACCCCTCCACTTT,CASSPVRGNSPLHF
TRBD1,.,TRBJ1-4,TRBV4-2,TGTGCCAGCAGCCGTTCATCCGGGACAGGGGGTTTGAGTGAAAAACTGTTTTTT,CASSRSSGTGGLSEKLFF
.,.,TRBJ1-6,TRBV21-1,TGTGCCAGCAGCCTTGCCCCGCGAGGGAATTCACCCCTCCACTTT,CASSLAPRGNSPLHF
TRBD1,.,TRBJ1-5,TRBV24-1,TGTGCCACCAGTGATTCGGGACAGGGGTCGGGGCAGCCCCAGCATTTT,CATSDSGQGSGQPQHF
.,.,TRBJ1-2,TRBV4-1,TGCGCCAGCAGCCCGGCCGCAGGGTTACGCGGCTACACCTTC,CASSPAAGLRGYTF
.,.,TRBJ1-4,TRBV27,TGTGCCAGCAGTCCATGGGGACATCAGGCTGAAAAACTGTTTTTT,CASSPWGHQAEKLFF
.,.,TRBJ1-4,TRBV18,TGTGCCAGCTCACTAGGGGATTGGACTAATGAAAAACTGTTTTTT,CASSLGDWTNEKLFF
TRBD1,.,TRBJ2-6,TRBV18,TGTGCCAGCTCACCAGAGATGGCAGGGGGATCTTCTGGGGCCAACGTCCTGACTTTC,CASSPEMAGGSSGANVLTF
TRBD1,.,TRBJ1-3,TRBV4-2,TGTGCCAGCAGCCTTCCACAGGGGGCAGGAAACACCATATATTTT,CASSLPQGAGNTIYF
.,.,TRBJ2-7,TRBV19,TGTGCCAGTAGTAAAACAGAGTTCTCCTACGAGCAGTACTTC,CASSKTEFSYEQYF
TRBD2,.,TRBJ2-3,TRBV7-8,TGTGCCCCTGGAGGCGGGACTAGCGGGGTAAGAGATACGCAGTATTTT,CAPGGGTSGVRDTQYF
.,.,TRBJ2-2,TRBV30,TGTGCCTCATCTTACAGGGCGGGCGGGGAGCTGTTTTTT,CASSYRAGGELFF
TRBD2,.,TRBJ2-5,TRBV13,TGTGCCAGCAGCCTAGGGACTAGACAAGAGACCCAGTACTTC,CASSLGTRQETQYF
.,once,TRBJ2-5,TRBV19,TGTGCCAGTAGTCGCATGGGGGGATGGGAGACCCAGTACTTC,CASSRMGGWETQYF